One and the same sample provided the 6 T cell receptor beta chains below, sequenced in a study of identical twins. One entry per CDR3 protein, called by TCRdb with MiXCR from the 5' RACE reads. This sample has 1.5 million to 2 million distinct CDR3 sequences, with less than 35% found just once. Sequenced sample: cord blood. These receptors all stem from a newborn girl in good health.

This clonotype was detected only a few times. The chain has TRBV28 and TRBJ2-7; 7 positions agree with TRBD1. J gave up 5 bases and V 6 bases, and 7 bases lay outside the gene matches. The CDR3 totals 13 residues. Germline CDR1 is MDHEN and CDR2 is SYDVKM. The CDR3 spells CASRATGSDEQYF. For the CDR3, the DNA is TGTGCCAGCAGAGCGACAGGGAGCGACGAGCAGTACTTC.

The V and J genes are TRBV20-1 and TRBJ2-7; TRBD2 agrees at 11 bases. The CDR3 consists of 13 residues. J lost 6 bases, V lost 4 bases, and 5 bases had no gene match. The germline CDR1 and CDR2 sequences are DFQATT and SNEGSKA (reference sequence). In DNA, the CDR3 is TGCAGTGCTACACTAGCGGGAGTTGGCGAGCAGTACTTC. It is translated as CSATLAGVGEQYF.

V is TRBV5-1 and J is TRBJ1-1; no clear D. The CDR3 runs 14 residues. The V end was cut by 1 base, the J end by 4 bases, with 11 bases between. The germline V gene has CDR1 SGHRS and CDR2 YFSETQ. The CDR3 DNA reads as TGCGCCAGCAGCTTGCCAGGTTCGATCACTGAAGCTTTCTTT. This translates into CASSLPGSITEAFF.

The chain combines TRBV6-6 with TRBJ1-5; D not certain. This CDR3 has 14 residues. Trimming removed 2 bases from V and 4 bases from J, with 9 bases in between. The germline CDR1 and CDR2 sequences are MNHNY and SVGAGI (reference sequence). CDR3 sequence: CASSYALRNQPQHF. CDR3 nucleotide sequence: TGTGCCAGCAGTTACGCCCTGAGGAATCAGCCCCAGCATTTT.

The chain recombines TRBV28 with TRBJ1-6, with unresolved D. The CDR3 extends over 12 amino acids. Germline CDR1 is MDHEN and CDR2 is SYDVKM. Between the trimmed V and J ends, which lost 6 bases and 14 bases, there was a span of 14 bases. Here the CDR3 reads CASSIVGRTLHF. The CDR3 nucleotides read TGTGCCAGCAGCATCGTGGGGAGGACCCTCCACTTT.

The chain carries TRBV12-3 or TRBV12-4 and TRBJ1-1; 8 positions agree with TRBD1. Trimming at V came to 3 bases and at J to 5 bases, leaving 5 bases not matched to a gene. The CDR3 consists of 14 residues. CDR3 region: CASSFPGGVTEAFF. The CDR3 DNA follows: TGTGCCAGCAGTTTCCCAGGGGGCGTAACTGAAGCTTTCTTT.